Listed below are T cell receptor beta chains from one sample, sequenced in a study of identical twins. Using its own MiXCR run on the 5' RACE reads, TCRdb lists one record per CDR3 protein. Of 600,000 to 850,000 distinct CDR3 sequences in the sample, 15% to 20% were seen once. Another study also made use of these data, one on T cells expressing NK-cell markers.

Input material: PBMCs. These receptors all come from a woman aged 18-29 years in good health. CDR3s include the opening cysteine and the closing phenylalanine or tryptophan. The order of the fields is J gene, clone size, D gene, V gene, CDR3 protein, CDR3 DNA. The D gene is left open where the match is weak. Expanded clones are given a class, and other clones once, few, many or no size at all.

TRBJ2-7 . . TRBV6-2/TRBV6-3 CASSYSISEPRGQYF TGTGCCAGCAGTTACTCGATCTCTGAGCCGCGGGGGCAGTACTTC
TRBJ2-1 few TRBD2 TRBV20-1 CSAKEAGASYNEQFF TGCAGTGCCAAAGAGGCGGGAGCATCCTACAATGAGCAGTTCTTC
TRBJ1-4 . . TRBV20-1 CSAPPEYAKKLFF TGCAGTGCTCCACCCGAGTACGCCAAAAAACTGTTTTTT
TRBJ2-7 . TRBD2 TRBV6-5 CASSYALAGVYEQYF TGTGCCAGCAGTTACGCCTTAGCGGGAGTCTACGAGCAGTACTTC
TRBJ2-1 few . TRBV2 CASRAATSSYNEQFF TGTGCCAGCAGGGCAGCGACCAGCTCCTACAATGAGCAGTTCTTC
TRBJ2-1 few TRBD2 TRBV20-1 CSAGPGLAGSEQFF TGCAGTGCTGGGCCGGGACTAGCGGGATCTGAGCAGTTCTTC
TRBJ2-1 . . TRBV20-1 CSARDEAGIPGEQFF TGCAGTGCTAGAGATGAAGCGGGTATTCCCGGTGAGCAGTTCTTC
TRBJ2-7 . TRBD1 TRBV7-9 CASRRQGFHEQYF TGTGCCAGCAGGAGACAGGGGTTCCACGAGCAGTACTTC
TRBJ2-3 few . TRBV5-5 CASSFSGVTDTQYF TGTGCCAGCAGCTTTAGTGGGGTAACGGATACGCAGTATTTT
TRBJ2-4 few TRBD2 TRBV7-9 CASSSLADTAKNIQYF TGTGCCAGCAGCTCTCTAGCGGACACAGCCAAAAACATTCAGTACTTC
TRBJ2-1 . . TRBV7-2 CASSRSHNEQFF TGTGCCAGCAGCCGATCCCACAATGAGCAGTTCTTC
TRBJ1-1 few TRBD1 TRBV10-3 CAISLRDSREAFF TGTGCCATCAGCTTAAGGGACAGCCGTGAAGCTTTCTTT
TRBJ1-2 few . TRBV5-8 CASSLQGTYGYTF TGTGCCAGCAGCCTCCAGGGCACCTATGGCTACACCTTC
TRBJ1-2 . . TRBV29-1 CSVERVYGYTF TGCAGCGTTGAGAGGGTCTATGGCTACACCTTC
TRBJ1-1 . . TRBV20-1 CSAVKNTEAFF TGCAGTGCTGTAAAGAACACTGAAGCTTTCTTT
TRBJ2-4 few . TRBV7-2 CASSLEYSVLQYF TGTGCCAGCAGCTTAGAATATAGCGTACTTCAGTACTTC
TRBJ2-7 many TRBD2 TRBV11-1 CASSAEGLAGVRSHEQYF TGTGCCAGCAGCGCGGAGGGACTAGCGGGGGTCCGAAGCCACGAGCAGTACTTC
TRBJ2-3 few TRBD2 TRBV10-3 CATGLYTDTQYF TGTGCCACGGGACTATACACAGATACGCAGTATTTT
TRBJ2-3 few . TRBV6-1 CASTPSPPSDTQYF TGTGCCAGCACCCCTAGCCCCCCCAGCGATACGCAGTATTTT
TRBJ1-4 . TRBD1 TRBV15 CATSRDVNRGKKLFF TGTGCCACCAGCAGAGATGTCAACAGGGGAAAGAAACTGTTTTTT
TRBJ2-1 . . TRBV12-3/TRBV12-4 CASSLTERDEQFF TGTGCCAGCAGTTTAACCGAGCGGGATGAGCAGTTCTTC
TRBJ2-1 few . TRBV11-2 CASSPHRQRSNVEQFF TGTGCCAGCAGCCCACATCGTCAGCGGTCGAATGTCGAGCAGTTCTTC
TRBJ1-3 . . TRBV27 CASSSVGAYSGNTIYF TGTGCCAGCAGTTCGGTGGGAGCTTACTCTGGAAACACCATATATTTT
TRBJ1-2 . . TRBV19 CASRPDEGSIFVHNYGYTF TGTGCCAGTAGGCCCGACGAGGGGAGCATATTTGTCCACAACTATGGCTACACCTTC
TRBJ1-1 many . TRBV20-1 CSGSRRKNTEAFF TGCAGTGGAAGCCGACGGAAAAACACTGAAGCTTTCTTT
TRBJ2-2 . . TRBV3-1 CASSHPWGVNTGELFF TGTGCCAGCAGCCACCCATGGGGGGTGAACACCGGGGAGCTGTTTTTT